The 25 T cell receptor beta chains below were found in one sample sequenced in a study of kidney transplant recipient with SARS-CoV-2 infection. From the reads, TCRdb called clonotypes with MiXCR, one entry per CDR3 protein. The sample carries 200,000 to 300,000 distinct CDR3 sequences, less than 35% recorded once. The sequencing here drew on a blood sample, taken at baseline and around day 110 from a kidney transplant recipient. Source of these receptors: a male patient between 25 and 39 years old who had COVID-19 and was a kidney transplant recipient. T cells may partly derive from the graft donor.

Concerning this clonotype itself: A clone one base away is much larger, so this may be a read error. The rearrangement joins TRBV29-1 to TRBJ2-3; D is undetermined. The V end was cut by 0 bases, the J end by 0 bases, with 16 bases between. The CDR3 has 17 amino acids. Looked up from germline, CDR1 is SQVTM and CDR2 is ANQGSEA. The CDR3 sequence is CSVEDWSRSLSTDTQYF. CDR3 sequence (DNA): TGCAGCGTTGAAGATTGGTCCAGGTCACTCAGCACAGATACGCAGTATTTT.

This CDR3 reads CASSLEGPYEQYF. In nucleotides, the CDR3 is TGTGCCAGCAGCTTAGAGGGACCCTACGAGCAGTACTTC. The V and J genes are TRBV11-2 and TRBJ2-7; D is possibly TRBD1 or TRBD2 (5 bases each). The length of the CDR3 is 13 residues. Germline CDR1 SGHAT, CDR2 FQNNGV. The germline V and J ends were trimmed by 0 bases and 2 bases, with 5 bases remaining between them.

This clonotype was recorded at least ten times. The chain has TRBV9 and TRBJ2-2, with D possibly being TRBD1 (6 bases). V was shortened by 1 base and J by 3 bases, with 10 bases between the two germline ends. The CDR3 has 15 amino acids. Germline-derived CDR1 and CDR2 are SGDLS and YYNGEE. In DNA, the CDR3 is TGTGCCAGCAGCGTACAGGGGCCGGACACCGGGGAGCTGTTTTTT. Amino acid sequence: CASSVQGPDTGELFF.

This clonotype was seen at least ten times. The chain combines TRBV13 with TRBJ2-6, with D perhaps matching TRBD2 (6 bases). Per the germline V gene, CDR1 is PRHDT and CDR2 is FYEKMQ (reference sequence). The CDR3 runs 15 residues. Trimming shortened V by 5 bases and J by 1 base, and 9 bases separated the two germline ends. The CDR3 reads CASSPEGSGANVLTF. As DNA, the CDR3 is TGTGCCAGCAGCCCGGAGGGGTCTGGGGCCAACGTCCTGACTTTC. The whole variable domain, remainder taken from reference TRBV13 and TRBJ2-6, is AAGVIQSPRHLIKEKRETATLKCYPIPRHDTVYWYQQGPGQDPQFLISFYEKMQSDKGSIPDRFSAQQFSDYHSELNMSSLELGDSALYFCASSPEGSGANVLTFGAGSRLTVL.

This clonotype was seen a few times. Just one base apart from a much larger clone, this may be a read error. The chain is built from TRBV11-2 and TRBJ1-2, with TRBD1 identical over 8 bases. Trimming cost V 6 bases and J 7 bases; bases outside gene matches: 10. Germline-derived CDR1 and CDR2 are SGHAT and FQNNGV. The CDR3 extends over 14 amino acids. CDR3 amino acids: CASRQPGQESGYTF. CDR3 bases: TGTGCCAGCAGGCAGCCGGGACAGGAGTCTGGCTACACCTTC.

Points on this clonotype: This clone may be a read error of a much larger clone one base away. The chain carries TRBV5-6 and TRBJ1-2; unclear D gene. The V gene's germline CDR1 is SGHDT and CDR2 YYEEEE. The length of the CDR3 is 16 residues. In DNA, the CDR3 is TGTGCCAGCACGATACTCAATAGTCGAAAGACCTATGGCTGCACCTTC. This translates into CASTILNSRKTYGCTF.

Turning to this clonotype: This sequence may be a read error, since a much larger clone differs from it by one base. In nucleotides, the CDR3 is TGCGCCAGCAGCTTGGAAGCAGAGGGAAGCTACGAGCAGTACTTC. Amino acid sequence: CASSLEAEGSYEQYF. This sequence joins TRBV5-1 and TRBJ2-7, with a tentative D call TRBD2 (5 bases). V was shortened by 0 bases and J by 3 bases, with 13 bases between the two germline ends. The CDR3 is 15 residues long. The germline V gene encodes CDR1 SGHRS and CDR2 YFSETQ. The full variable domain, in which reference TRBV5-1 and TRBJ2-7 provide the parts outside the CDR3, is KAGVTQTPRYLIKTRGQQVTLSCSPISGHRSVSWYQQTPGQGLQFLFEYFSETQRNKGNFPGRFSGRQFSNSRSEMNVSTLELGDSALYLCASSLEAEGSYEQYFGPGTRLTVT.

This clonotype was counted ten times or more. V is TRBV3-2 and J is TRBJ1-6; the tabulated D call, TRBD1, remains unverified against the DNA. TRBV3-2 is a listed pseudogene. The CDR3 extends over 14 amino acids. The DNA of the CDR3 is TGTGCCAGCAGCCAAGCCTACAGGGGCTCACCCCTCCACTTT. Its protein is CASSQAYRGSPLHF.

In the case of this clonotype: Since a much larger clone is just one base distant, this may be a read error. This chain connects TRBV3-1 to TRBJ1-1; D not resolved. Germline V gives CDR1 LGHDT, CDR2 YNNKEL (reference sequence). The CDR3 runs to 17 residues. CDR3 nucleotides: TGTGCCAACAGCGACGAGCCTCCCATTTCAATTCGCACTGAAGCTTTCTTT. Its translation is CANSDEPPISIRTEAFF. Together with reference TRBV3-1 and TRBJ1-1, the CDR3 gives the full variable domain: DTAVSQTPKYLVTQMGNDKSIKCEQNLGHDTMYWYKQDSKKFLKIMFSYNNKELIINETVPNRFSPKSPDKAHLNLHINSLELGDSAVYFCANSDEPPISIRTEAFFGQGTRLTVV.

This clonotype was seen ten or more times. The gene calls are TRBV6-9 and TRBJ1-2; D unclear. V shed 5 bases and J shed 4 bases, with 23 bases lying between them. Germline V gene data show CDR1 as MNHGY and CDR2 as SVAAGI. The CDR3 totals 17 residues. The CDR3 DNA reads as TGTGCCAGCAGTGACCGTTTGCCTTACGGAAAGACCTATGGCTACACCTTC. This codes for CASSDRLPYGKTYGYTF.

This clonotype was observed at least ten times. The CDR3 region is CASSHRVSQPQHF. The CDR3 nucleotides read TGTGCCAGCAGCCACAGGGTTAGTCAGCCCCAGCATTTT. The chain couples TRBV5-6 to TRBJ1-5; a possible D gene is TRBD1 (6 bases). The germline V gene has CDR1 SGHDT and CDR2 YYEEEE. CDR3 length equals 13 residues. Trimming removed 4 bases at V and 6 bases at J, with 11 bases between.

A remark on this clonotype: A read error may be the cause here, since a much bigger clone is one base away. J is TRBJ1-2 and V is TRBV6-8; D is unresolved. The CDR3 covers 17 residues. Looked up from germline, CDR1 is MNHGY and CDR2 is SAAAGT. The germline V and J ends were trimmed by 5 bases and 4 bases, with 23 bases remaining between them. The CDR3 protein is CASSAGKHSRKTYGYTF. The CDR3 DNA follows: TGTGCCAGCAGTGCGGGAAAACACTCTAGAAAGACCTATGGCTACACCTTC.

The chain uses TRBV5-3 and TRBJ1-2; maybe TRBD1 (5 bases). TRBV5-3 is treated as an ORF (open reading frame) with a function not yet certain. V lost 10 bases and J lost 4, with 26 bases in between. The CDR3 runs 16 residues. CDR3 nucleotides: TGTGCCGGATATACGACAGTGGCGAGAAAGACCTATGGCTACACCTTC. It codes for CAGYTTVARKTYGYTF.

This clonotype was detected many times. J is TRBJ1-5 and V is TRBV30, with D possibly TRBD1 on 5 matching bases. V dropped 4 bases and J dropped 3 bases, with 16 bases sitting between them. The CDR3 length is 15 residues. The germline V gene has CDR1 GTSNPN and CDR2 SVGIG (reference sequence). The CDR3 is CAWTSGGGSNQPQHF. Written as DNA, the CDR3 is TGTGCCTGGACCTCGGGGGGGGGATCCAATCAGCCCCAGCATTTT.

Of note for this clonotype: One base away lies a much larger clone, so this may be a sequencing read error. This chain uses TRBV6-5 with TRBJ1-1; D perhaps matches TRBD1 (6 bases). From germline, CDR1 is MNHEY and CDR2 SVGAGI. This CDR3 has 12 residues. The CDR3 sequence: CTSIPSWGPAFF. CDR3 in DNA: TGTACCAGCATCCCGTCTTGGGGGCCAGCTTTCTTT.

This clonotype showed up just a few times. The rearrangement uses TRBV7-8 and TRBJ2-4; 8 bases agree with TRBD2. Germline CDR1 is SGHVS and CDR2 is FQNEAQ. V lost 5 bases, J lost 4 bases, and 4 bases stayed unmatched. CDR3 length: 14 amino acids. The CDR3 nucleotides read TGTGCCAGCAGCCACGGGAGGGATAAAAACATTCAGTACTTC. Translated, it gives CASSHGRDKNIQYF. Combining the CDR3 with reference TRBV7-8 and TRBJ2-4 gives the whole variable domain GAGVSQSPRYKVAKRGQDVALRCDPISGHVSLFWYQQALGQGPEFLTYFQNEAQLDKSGLPSDRFFAERPEGSVSTLKIQRTQQEDSAVYLCASSHGRDKNIQYFGAGTRLSVL.

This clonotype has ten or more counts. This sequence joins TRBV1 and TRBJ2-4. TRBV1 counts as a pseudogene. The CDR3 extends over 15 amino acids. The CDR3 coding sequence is TGCACCAGCAGCCCAAGGAGGCTAGCCAAAAACATTCAGTACTTC. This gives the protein CTSSPRRLAKNIQYF.

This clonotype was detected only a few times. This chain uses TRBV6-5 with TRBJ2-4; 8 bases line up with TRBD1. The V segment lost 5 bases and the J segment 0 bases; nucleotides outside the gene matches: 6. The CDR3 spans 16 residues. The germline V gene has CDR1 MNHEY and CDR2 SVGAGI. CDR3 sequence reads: CASSDQGALAKNIQYF. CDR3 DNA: TGTGCCAGCAGTGATCAGGGGGCTTTAGCCAAAAACATTCAGTACTTC.

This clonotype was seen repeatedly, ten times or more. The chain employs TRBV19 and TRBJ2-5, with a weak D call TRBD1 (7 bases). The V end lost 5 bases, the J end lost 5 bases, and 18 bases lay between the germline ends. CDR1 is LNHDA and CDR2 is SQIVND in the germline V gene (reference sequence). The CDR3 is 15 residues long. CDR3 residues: CASSRPGGLGETQYF. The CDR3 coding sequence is TGTGCCAGTAGTCGCCCAGGGGGGCTAGGCGAGACCCAGTACTTC.

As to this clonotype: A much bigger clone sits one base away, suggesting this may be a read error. The CDR3 is CASSYSTRYSRGGCEQYF. The CDR3 DNA reads TGTGCCAGCAGTTACTCGACAAGGTATAGCAGGGGTGGCTGCGAGCAGTACTTC. J is TRBJ2-5 and V is TRBV6-5; a possible D gene is TRBD1 (6 bases). The closer fit of TRBJ2-7 to the DNA end suggests the J call may be wrong. The CDR3 is made up of 18 amino acids. Germline CDR1 MNHEY, CDR2 SVGAGI.

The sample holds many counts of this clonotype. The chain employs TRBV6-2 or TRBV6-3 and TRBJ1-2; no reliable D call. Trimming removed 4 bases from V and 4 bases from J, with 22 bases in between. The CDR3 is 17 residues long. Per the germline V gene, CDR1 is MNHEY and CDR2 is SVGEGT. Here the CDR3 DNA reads TGTGCCAGCAGTTCGCAGCCCTGCATCGGAAAGACCTATGGCTACACCTTC. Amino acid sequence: CASSSQPCIGKTYGYTF.

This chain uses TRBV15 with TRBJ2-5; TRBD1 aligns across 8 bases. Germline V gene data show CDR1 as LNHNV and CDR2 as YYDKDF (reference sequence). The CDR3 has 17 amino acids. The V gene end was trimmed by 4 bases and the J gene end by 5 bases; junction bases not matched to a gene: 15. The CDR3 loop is CATSTFNRGTDRETQYF. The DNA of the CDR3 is TGTGCCACCAGCACTTTCAACAGGGGGACCGATAGGGAGACCCAGTACTTC.

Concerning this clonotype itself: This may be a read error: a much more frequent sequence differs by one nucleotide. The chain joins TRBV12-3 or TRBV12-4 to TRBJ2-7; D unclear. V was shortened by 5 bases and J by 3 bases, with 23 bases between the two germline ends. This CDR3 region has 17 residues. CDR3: CASSGKGGAPHGYEQYF. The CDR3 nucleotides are TGTGCCAGCAGTGGGAAGGGCGGAGCCCCTCACGGCTACGAGCAGTACTTC.

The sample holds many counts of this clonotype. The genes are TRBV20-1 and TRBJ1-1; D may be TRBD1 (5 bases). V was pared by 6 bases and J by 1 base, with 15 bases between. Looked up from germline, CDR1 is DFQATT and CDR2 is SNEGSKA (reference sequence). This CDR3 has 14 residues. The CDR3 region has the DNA TGCAGTGCCCGGCGGGGGTTTGGGAACACTGAAGCTTTCTTT. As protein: CSARRGFGNTEAFF.

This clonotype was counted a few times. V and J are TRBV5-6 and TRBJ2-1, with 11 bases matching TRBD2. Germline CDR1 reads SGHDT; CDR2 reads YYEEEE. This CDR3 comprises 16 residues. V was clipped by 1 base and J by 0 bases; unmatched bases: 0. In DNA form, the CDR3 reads TGTGCCAGCAGCTTGCTAGCGGGGGGCTCCTACAATGAGCAGTTCTTC. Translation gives CASSLLAGGSYNEQFF.